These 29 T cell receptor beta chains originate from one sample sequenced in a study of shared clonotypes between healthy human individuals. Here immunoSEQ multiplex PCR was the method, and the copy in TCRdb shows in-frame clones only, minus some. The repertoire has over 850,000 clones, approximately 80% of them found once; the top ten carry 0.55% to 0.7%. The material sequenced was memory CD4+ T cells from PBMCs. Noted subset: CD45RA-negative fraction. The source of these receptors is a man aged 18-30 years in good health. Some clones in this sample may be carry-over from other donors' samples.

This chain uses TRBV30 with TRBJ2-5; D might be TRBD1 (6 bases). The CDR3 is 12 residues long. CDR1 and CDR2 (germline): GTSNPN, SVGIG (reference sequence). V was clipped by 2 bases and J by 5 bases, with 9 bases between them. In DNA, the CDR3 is TGTGCCTGGAGTACTCAGGGGGAGACCCAGTACTTC. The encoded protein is CAWSTQGETQYF.

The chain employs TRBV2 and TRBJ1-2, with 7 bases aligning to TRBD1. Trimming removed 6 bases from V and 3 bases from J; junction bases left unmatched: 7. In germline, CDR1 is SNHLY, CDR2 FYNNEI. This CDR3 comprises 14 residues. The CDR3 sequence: CASSPRQGHYGYTF. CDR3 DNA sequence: TGTGCCAGCAGCCCCAGACAGGGCCACTATGGCTACACCTTC.

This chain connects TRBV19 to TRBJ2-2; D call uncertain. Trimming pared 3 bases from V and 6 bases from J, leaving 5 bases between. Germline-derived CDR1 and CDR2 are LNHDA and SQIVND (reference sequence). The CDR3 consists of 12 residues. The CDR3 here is CASSIYSGELFF. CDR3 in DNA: TGTGCCAGTAGTATTTATTCCGGGGAGCTGTTTTTT. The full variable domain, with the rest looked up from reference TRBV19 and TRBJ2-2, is DGGITQSPKYLFRKEGQNVTLSCEQNLNHDAMYWYRQDPGQGLRLIYYSQIVNDFQKGDIAEGYSVSREKKESFPLTVTSAQKNPTAFYLCASSIYSGELFFGEGSRLTVL.

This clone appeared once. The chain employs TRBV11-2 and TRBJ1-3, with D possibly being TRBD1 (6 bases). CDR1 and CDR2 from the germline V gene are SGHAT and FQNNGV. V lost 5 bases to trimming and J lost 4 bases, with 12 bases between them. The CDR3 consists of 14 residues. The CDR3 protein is CASSATGYGNTIYF. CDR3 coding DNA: TGTGCCAGCAGCGCAACAGGGTACGGAAACACCATATATTTT.

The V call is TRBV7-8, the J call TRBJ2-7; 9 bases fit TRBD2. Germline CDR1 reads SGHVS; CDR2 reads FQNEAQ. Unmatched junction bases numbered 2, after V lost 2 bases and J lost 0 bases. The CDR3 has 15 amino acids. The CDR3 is CASSLYSGSSYEQYF. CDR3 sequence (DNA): TGTGCCAGCAGCTTATATAGCGGGAGCTCCTACGAGCAGTACTTC.

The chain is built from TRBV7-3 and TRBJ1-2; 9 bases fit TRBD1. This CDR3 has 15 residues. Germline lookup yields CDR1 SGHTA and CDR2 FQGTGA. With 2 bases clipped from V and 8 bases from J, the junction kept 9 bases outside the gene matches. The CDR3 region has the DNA TGTGCCAGCAGCTTACTGGGTGGGGGACAGGGCGGCTACACCTTC. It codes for CASSLLGGGQGGYTF. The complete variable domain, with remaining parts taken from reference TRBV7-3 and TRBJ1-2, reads GAGVSQTPSNKVTEKGKYVELRCDPISGHTALYWYRQSLGQGPEFLIYFQGTGAADDSGLPNDRFFAVRPEGSVSTLKIQRTERGDSAVYLCASSLLGGGQGGYTFGSGTRLTVV.

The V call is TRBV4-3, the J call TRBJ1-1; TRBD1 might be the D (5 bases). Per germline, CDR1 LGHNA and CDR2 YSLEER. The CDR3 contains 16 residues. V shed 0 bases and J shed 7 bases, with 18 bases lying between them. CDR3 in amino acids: CASSQEAFWDLGEAFF. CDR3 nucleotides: TGCGCCAGCAGCCAAGAGGCCTTTTGGGACTTAGGTGAAGCTTTCTTT.

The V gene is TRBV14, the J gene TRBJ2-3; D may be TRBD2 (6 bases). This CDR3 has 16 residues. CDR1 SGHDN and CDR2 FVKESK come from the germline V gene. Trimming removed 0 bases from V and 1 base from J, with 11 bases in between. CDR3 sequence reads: CASSQDSGAGTDTQYF. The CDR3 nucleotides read TGTGCCAGCAGCCAAGATAGCGGAGCGGGCACAGATACGCAGTATTTT. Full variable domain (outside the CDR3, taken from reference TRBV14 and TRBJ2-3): EAGVTQFPSHSVIEKGQTVTLRCDPISGHDNLYWYRRVMGKEIKFLLHFVKESKQDESGMPNNRFLAERTGGTYSTLKVQPAELEDSGVYFCASSQDSGAGTDTQYFGPGTRLTVL.

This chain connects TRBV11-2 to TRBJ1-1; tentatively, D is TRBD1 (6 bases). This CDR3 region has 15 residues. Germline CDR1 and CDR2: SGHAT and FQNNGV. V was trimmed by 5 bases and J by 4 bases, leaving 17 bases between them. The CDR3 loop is CASSTRGQGTTEAFF. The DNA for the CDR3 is TGTGCCAGCAGCACGCGCGGGCAGGGGACCACTGAAGCTTTCTTT.

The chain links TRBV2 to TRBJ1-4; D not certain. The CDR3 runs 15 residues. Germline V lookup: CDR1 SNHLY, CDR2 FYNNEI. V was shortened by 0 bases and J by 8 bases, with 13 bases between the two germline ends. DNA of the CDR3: TGTGCCAGCAGTGAAGCGGTGGCTGTTGGGGAAAAACTGTTTTTT. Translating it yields CASSEAVAVGEKLFF. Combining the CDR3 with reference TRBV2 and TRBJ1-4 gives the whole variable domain EPEVTQTPSHQVTQMGQEVILRCVPISNHLYFYWYRQILGQKVEFLVSFYNNEISEKSEIFDDQFSVERPDGSNFTLKIRSTKLEDSAMYFCASSEAVAVGEKLFFGSGTQLSVL.

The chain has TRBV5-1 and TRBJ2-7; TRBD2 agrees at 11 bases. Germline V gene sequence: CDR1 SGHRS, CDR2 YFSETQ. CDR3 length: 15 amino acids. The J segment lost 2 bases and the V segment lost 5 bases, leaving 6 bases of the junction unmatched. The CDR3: CASRTGTSGTYEQYF. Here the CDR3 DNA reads TGCGCCAGCAGAACCGGGACTAGCGGTACCTACGAGCAGTACTTC.

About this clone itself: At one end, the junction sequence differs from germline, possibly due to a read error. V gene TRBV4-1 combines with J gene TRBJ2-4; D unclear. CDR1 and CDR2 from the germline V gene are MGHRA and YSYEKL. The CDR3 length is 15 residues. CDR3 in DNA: TGCGCCAGCAGCCAAGATCTGATTTCGTGGGGTCCGCCGTACTTT. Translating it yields CASSQDLISWGPPYF.

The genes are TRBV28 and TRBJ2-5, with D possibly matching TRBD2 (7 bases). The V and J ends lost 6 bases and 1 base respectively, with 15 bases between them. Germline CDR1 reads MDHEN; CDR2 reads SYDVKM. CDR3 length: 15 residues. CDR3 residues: CASSSPRGAQETQYF. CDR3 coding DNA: TGTGCCAGCAGCTCTCCCCGGGGGGCCCAAGAGACCCAGTACTTC. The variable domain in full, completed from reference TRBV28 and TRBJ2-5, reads DVKVTQSSRYLVKRTGEKVFLECVQDMDHENMFWYRQDPGLGLRLIYFSYDVKMKEKGDIPEGYSVSREKKERFSLILESASTNQTSMYLCASSSPRGAQETQYFGPGTRLLVL.

The CDR3, as DNA: TGTGCCAGCAGCGTAGCCCCGACATCCAATCAAGAGACCCAGTACTTC. Its translation is CASSVAPTSNQETQYF. This chain connects TRBV9 to TRBJ2-5, with no clear D. V lost 0 bases and J lost 2, with 14 bases in between. The CDR3 is 16 residues long. Germline CDR1 is SGDLS and CDR2 is YYNGEE.

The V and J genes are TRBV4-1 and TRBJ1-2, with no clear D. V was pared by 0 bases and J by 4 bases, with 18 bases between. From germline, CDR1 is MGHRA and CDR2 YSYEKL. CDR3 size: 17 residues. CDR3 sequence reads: CASSQDLFLESIYGYTF. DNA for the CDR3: TGCGCCAGCAGCCAAGATTTGTTCCTCGAAAGCATCTATGGCTACACCTTC.

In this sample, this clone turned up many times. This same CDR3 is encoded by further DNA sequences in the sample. The DNA of the CDR3 is TGTGCCAGTAGTAAGCGTCTAGCTGTTTATCCCGAGCAGTACTTC. It codes for CASSKRLAVYPEQYF. V usage is TRBV19 and J usage is TRBJ2-7; D is possibly TRBD2 (5 bases). The CDR3 covers 15 residues. The germline V gene encodes CDR1 LNHDA and CDR2 SQIVND (reference sequence). The ends were cut back, 4 bases at V and 6 bases at J, with 19 bases in the middle.

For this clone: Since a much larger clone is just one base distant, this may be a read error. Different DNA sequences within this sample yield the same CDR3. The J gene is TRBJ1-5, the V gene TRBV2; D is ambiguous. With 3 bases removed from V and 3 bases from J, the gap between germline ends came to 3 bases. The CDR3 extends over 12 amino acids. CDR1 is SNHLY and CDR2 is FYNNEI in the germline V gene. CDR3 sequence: CASSDPNQPQHF. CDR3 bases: TGTGCCAGCAGTGACCCCAATCAGCCCCAGCATTTT.

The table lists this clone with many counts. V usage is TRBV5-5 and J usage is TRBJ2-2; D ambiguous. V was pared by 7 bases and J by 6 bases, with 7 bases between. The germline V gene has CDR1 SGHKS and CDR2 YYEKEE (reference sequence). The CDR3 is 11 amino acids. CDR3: CASALPGELFF. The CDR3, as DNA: TGTGCCAGCGCTCTCCCCGGGGAGCTGTTTTTT.

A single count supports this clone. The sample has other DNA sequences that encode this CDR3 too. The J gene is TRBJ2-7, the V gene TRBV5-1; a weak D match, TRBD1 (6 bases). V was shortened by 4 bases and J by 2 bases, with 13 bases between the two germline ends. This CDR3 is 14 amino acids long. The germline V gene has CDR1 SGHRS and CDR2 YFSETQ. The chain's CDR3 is CASSPDGTPYEQYF. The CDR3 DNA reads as TGCGCCAGCAGCCCGGACGGGACACCCTACGAGCAGTACTTC.

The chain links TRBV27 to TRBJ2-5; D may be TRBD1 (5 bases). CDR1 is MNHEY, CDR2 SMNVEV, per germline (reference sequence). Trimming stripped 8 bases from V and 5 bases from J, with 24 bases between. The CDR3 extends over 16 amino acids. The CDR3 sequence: CASVHFPKGIGETQYF. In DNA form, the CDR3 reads TGTGCCAGCGTACACTTCCCCAAGGGGATTGGGGAGACCCAGTACTTC.

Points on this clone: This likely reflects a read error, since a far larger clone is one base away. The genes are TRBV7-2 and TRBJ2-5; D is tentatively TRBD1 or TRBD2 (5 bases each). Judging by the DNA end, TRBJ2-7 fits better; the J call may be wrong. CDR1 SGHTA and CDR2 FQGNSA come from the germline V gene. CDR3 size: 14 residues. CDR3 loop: CVSSKEGQRYEQYF. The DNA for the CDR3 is TGTGTCAGCAGTAAAGAGGGGCAGCGCTACGAGCAGTACTTC.

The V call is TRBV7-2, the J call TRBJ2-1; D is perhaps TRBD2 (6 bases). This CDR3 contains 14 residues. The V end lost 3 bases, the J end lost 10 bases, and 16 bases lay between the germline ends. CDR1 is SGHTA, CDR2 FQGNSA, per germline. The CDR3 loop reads CASSFMLLGGEQFF. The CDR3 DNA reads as TGTGCCAGCAGCTTCATGCTTCTGGGGGGAGAGCAGTTCTTC.

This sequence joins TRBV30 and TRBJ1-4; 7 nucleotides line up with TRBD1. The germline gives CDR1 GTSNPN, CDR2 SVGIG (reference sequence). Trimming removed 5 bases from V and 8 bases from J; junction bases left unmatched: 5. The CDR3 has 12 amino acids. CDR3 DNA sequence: TGTGCCTGGGGGGACAGTCGGGAAAAACTGTTTTTT. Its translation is CAWGDSREKLFF.

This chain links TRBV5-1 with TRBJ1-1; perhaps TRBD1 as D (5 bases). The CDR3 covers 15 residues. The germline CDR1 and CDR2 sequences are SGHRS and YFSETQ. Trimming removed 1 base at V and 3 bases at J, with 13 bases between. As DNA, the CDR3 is TGCGCCAGCAGCTTGTCGGAGGGGTTAGACACTGAAGCTTTCTTT. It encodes CASSLSEGLDTEAFF.

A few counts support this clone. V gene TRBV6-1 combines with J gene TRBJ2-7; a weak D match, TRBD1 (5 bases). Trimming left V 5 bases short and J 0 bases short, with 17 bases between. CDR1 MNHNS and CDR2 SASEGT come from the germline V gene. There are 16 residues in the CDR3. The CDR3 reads CASSQGAGYSSYEQYF. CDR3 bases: TGTGCCAGCAGTCAAGGGGCAGGCTATAGCTCCTACGAGCAGTACTTC.

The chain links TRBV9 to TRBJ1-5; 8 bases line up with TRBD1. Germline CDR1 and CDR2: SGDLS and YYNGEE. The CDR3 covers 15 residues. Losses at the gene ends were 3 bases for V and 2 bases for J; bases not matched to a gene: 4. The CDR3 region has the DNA TGTGCCAGCAGCGCCGGACAGGGAGGCAATCAGCCCCAGCATTTT. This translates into CASSAGQGGNQPQHF.

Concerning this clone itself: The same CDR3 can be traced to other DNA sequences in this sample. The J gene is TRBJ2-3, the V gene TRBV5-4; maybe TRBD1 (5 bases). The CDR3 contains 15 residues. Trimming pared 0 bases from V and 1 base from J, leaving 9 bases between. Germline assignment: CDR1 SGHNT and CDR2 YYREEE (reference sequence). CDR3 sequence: CASSLEGRGTDTQYF. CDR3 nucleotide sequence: TGTGCCAGCAGCTTGGAGGGGCGAGGCACAGATACGCAGTATTTT.

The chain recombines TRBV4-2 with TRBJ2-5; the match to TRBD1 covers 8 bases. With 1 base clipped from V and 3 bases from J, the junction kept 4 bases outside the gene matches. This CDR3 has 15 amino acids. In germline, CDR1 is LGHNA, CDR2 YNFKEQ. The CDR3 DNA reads TGTGCCAGCAGCCAAGGGGTGACAGGGGAAGAGACCCAGTACTTC. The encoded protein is CASSQGVTGEETQYF.

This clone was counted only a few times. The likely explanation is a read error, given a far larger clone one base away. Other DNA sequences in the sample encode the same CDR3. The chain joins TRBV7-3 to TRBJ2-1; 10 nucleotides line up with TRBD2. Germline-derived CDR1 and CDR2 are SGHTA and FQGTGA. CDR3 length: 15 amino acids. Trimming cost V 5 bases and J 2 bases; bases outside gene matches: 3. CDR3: CASSPGLAAYNEQFF. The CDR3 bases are TGTGCCAGCAGCCCCGGACTAGCGGCCTACAATGAGCAGTTCTTC.